This T cell receptor beta chain was sequenced in a study of T cell responses to AZD1222 COVID-19 vaccine. Trimming cost V 5 bases and J 7 bases; bases outside gene matches: 10. Per the germline V gene, CDR1 is SGHTA and CDR2 is FQGNSA. The CDR3 runs 16 residues. Measured with immunoSEQ multiplex PCR; TCRdb has only the in-frame clones, and not every one. The sample contains 100,000 to 150,000 clones, roughly nine tenths of which appear only once. This clonotype was obtained from an adult who received the AZD1222 COVID-19 vaccine. This chain connects TRBV7-2 to TRBJ2-7; 14 bases are a match to TRBD2. The material sequenced was peripheral blood, taken 28 days after the second AZD1222 dose. The CDR3 here is CASSRRLAGGPGEQYF. Written as DNA, the CDR3 is TGTGCCAGCAGCCGCAGACTAGCGGGGGGGCCGGGTGAGCAGTACTTC.